This T cell receptor (beta chain) was retrieved from a study of naive and memory T cell subsets. Germline trimming cut 5 bases from V and 0 bases from J; bases unmatched to any gene: 6. The CDR3 extends over 15 amino acids. Germline CDR1 MGHRA, CDR2 YSYEKL. Two oligonucleotides, mixed equimolar, formed the beta constant-region primer covering TRBC1 and TRBC2. The ligated cDNA underwent four PCR rounds using SP2 and nested alpha and beta constant-region primers. TCRdb itself ran the UMI-ligation and nested PCR reads through MiXCR, one entry per CDR3 protein. The repertoire holds 85,000 or so distinct CDR3 sequences, with 9% as singletons. There are many counts of this clonotype.

This chain links TRBV4-1 with TRBJ2-7, with 8 positions matching TRBD1. The receptor was derived from a human donor in good health. Material: naive CD8+ T cells from blood. In nucleotides, the CDR3 is TGCGCCAGCAGCACCAGGACAGGGAGCTCCTACGAGCAGTACTTC. Residues: CASSTRTGSSYEQYF.